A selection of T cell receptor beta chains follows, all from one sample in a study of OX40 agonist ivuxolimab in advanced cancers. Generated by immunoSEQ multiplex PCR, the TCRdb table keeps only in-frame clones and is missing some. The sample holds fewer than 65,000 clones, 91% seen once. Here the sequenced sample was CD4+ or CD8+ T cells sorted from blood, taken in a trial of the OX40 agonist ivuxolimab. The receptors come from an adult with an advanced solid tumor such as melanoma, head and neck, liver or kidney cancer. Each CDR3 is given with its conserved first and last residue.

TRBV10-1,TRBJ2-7,CASSESTRADEQYF
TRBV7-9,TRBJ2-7,CASSNARAYEQYF
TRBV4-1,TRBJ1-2,CASSQVPSGTANYGYTF
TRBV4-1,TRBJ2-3,CASGGLAQDTQYF
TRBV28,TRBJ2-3,CASRKLWGAEVDTQYF
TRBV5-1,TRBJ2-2,CASSLRADPNTGELFF
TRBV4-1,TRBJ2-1,CASSQDLSQDNEQFF
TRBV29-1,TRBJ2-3,CSVVTASLSTDTQYF
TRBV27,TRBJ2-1,CASSFGSSYNEQFF
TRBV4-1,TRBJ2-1,CASSQDRASGVLIGQFF
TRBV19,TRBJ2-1,CASSMSGAGGYNEQFF
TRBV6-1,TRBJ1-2,CASSEEGRGLYRDGYTF
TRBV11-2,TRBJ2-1,CASSWGGAYNEQFF
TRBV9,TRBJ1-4,CASSVGRNNEKLFF
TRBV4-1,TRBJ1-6,CASSYQGGNNSPLHF
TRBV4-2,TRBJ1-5,CASSQAGGASQPQHF
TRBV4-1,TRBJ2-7,CASSLTGFNDEQYF
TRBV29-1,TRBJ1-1,CSVVGPGGFAEAFF
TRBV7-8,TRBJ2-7,CASSLEGQGYEQYF
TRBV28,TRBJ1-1,CASSLRGQGLEAFF
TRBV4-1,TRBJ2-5,CASSQDEWETQYF
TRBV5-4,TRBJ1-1,CASSFAGRTEAFF
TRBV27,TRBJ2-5,CASSSGTIRGETQYF
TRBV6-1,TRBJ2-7,CASQATLSYEQYF
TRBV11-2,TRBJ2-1,CASSLGPSGGLHEQFF
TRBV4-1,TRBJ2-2,CASSQEERQGGELFF
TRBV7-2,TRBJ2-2,CASSLGGSGELFF
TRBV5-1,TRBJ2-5,CASSLESVNHQETQYF
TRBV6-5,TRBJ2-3,CASSLDYDTQYF
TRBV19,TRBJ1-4,CASSPLGWTNEKLFF
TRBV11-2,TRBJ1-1,CASSSHGGVRNTEAFF
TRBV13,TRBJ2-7,CASKSGTSGGTDEQYF
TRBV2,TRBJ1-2,CASSDGEGYGYTF
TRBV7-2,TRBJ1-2,CASSSIGYSLYGYTF
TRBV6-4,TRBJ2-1,CASSDGLAGGGNEQFF
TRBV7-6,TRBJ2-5,CASSLGGGAGETQYF
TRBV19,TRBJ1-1,CASSMTGMNTEAFF
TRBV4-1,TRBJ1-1,CASSQEGTGNTEAFF
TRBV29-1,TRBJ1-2,CSVEEAGGGYGYTF
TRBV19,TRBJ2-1,CASSIVWGSYNEQFF
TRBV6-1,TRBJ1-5,CASSTNMGQPQHF
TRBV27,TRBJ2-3,CASSSLGGMDTQYF
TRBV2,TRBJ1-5,CASTEGGMVHNQPQHF
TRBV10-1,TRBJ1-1,CASTYSHGTEAFF
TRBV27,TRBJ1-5,CASSPGGYQPQHF
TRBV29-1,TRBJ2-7,CSVLAGDSYEQYF
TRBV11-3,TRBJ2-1,CASSSWTGETYNEQFF
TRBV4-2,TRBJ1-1,CASSQTGQEAFF
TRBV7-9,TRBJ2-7,CASSPLALPYEQYF
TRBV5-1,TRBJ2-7,CASSLDFSSYEQYF
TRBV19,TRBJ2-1,CASTGTDYNEQFF
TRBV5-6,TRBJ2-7,CASSWGLGLNEQYF
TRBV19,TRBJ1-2,CASTDTGNYGYTF
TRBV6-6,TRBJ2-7,CASSYFRDGNEQYF
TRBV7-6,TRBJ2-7,CASSLFPKGGDTYEQYF
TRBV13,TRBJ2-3,CASSLPGQTRDTQYF
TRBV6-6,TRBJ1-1,CASSYSILAITEAFF
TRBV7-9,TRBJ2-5,CASSPSAGGSQETQYF
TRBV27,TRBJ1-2,CASSLFGDRAYGYTF